This section outlines one T cell receptor beta chain sequence together with its context. The antigen is unknown. Treatment given: approximately 18 received Ad26.COV2.S at low or high dose, single or two shots; five or six received placebo; per-sample allocation not given. Each sample was drawn 63 days after the first injection (of vaccine or placebo). The sample originates from a study of Ad26.COV2.S vaccination and SARS-CoV-2 variants. Assay: immunoSEQ multiplex PCR; the TCRdb copy retains only in-frame clones and omits some. Among over 200,000 clones, roughly 90% were seen once, and the ten largest hold around 11%. Study-wide results and limits: It was found that vaccine and placebo recipients had similar non-spike TCR breadth. The placebo group had lower spike-specific TCR breadth than the vaccine recipients did. The breadth of spike-specific CD8+ and CD4+ T cell responses after vaccination was reportedly substantial.

V shed 4 bases, J shed 3 bases, and the junction held 6 bases outside the gene matches. Germline loops: CDR1 MNHEY, CDR2 SVGAGI. This CDR3 spans 16 amino acids. This chain joins TRBV6-5 and TRBJ2-7, with 13 positions matching TRBD2. The sequence came from a person aged 18-60 years who received the Ad26.COV2.S COVID-19 vaccine or a placebo. This specimen consisted of peripheral blood, obtained in a trial of Ad26.COV2.S vaccine versus placebo. The CDR3 nucleotides read TGTGCCAGCAGTTCCCGACTAGCGGGAGGACTCTACGAGCAGTACTTC. Translating gives CASSSRLAGGLYEQYF.